This T cell receptor (beta chain) was sequenced for a study of T cell repertoires in cytomegalovirus infection. Whole-study findings and limits: Totalled public TCR beta family frequency picked out people who carried CMV plus the relevant HLA.

This CDR3 is 17 amino acids long. Germline loops: CDR1 SGHTA, CDR2 FQGTGA. V dropped 5 bases and J dropped 5; count of bases not matched to a gene: 13. TCRdb re-called the reads through MiXCR, storing one row per CDR3 protein. This table holds 290,000 or so distinct CDR3 sequences, about a quarter found once. This clonotype was recorded a few times. Its antigen remains unidentified. The receptor was isolated from a human donor in good health (CMV status not recorded). Some clones in this sample may be carry-over from other donors' samples. The chain carries TRBV7-3 and TRBJ2-2; 8 positions agree with TRBD2. The sequencing input was PBMCs. CDR3 sequence reads: CASSLPGSGGGTGELFF. The CDR3 bases are TGTGCCAGCAGCCTCCCCGGGAGCGGGGGTGGAACCGGGGAGCTGTTTTTT.